These 27 T cell receptor beta chains were all obtained from the same sample, sequenced in a study of regulatory and conventional T cells in RAG deficiency. Profiling relied on immunoSEQ multiplex PCR, and the TCRdb table lists in-frame clones only, not all of them. The sample holds some 28,000 clones, about nine tenths seen once. Genomic DNA came from blood regulatory T cells gated CD4+ CD25-high CD127-low. A further study also used this sample, focusing on regulatory T cells. This second study notes: Amplification used 52 TRBV primers and 13 TRBJ primers.

What was sequenced was Tregs sorted from blood. Source of these receptors: a human donor in good health.

This clone was detected once. The genes are TRBV10-3 and TRBJ1-5; 9 bases line up with TRBD1. The CDR3 is made up of 15 amino acids. Per germline, CDR1 ENHRY and CDR2 SYGVKD. Germline trimming cut 2 bases from V and 7 bases from J; bases unmatched to any gene: 6. The CDR3 nucleotides are TGTGCCATCAGTGAGGGGACAGGGAATCTCCAGCCCCAGCATTTT. Residues: CAISEGTGNLQPQHF.

This sequence joins TRBV5-6 and TRBJ1-5; 8 nucleotides agree with TRBD1. The CDR3 is 13 residues long. Germline assignment: CDR1 SGHDT and CDR2 YYEEEE. Trimming removed 4 bases from V and 5 bases from J; junction bases left unmatched: 2. The CDR3 here is CASSQDRDQPQHF. CDR3 in DNA: TGTGCCAGCAGCCAGGACAGGGATCAGCCCCAGCATTTT.

The rearrangement uses TRBV29-1 and TRBJ1-1; D unresolved. CDR1 SQVTM and CDR2 ANQGSEA come from the germline V gene. The CDR3 has 11 amino acids. Trimming left V 3 bases short and J 3 bases short, with 5 bases between. CDR3 residues: CSVDLDTEAFF. The CDR3 DNA reads TGCAGCGTTGACCTGGACACTGAAGCTTTCTTT.

The chain has TRBV4-1 and TRBJ1-6, with D possibly TRBD1 on 6 matching bases. The germline V gene has CDR1 MGHRA and CDR2 YSYEKL. Trimming left V 3 bases short and J 9 bases short, with 21 bases between. The CDR3 length is 17 residues. CDR3 in amino acids: CASSHSSNTGNPSPLHF. CDR3 DNA sequence: TGCGCCAGCAGCCACTCGTCCAATACAGGGAACCCTTCACCCCTCCACTTT.

The chain recombines TRBV18 with TRBJ2-7, with D maybe TRBD2 (7 bases). The CDR3 contains 17 residues. Germline CDR1 and CDR2: KGHSH and LQKENI. The ends were cut back, 0 bases at V and 4 bases at J, with 19 bases in the middle. In DNA form, the CDR3 reads TGTGCCAGCTCACCACCCGTCTTCGGGGGGCTTAAGTACGAGCAGTACTTC. Its protein product is CASSPPVFGGLKYEQYF.

The chain couples TRBV15 to TRBJ1-5; tentatively, D is TRBD1 (6 bases). This CDR3 is built from 13 residues. V dropped 1 base and J dropped 7 bases, with 8 bases sitting between them. CDR1 and CDR2 (germline): LNHNV, YYDKDF (reference sequence). Here the CDR3 DNA reads TGTGCCACCAGCAGAGTAAGGGGGCAGCCCCAGCATTTT. It translates to CATSRVRGQPQHF. The full variable domain, with the rest looked up from reference TRBV15 and TRBJ1-5, is DAMVIQNPRYQVTQFGKPVTLSCSQTLNHNVMYWYQQKSSQAPKLLFHYYDKDFNNEADTPDNFQSRRPNTSFCFLDIRSPGLGDTAMYLCATSRVRGQPQHFGDGTRLSIL.

The sample holds one count of this clone. This chain joins TRBV27 and TRBJ1-2; TRBD1 matches 9 bases. Losses at the gene ends were 3 bases for V and 4 bases for J; bases not matched to a gene: 3. The CDR3 consists of 14 residues. Per the germline V gene, CDR1 is MNHEY and CDR2 is SMNVEV (reference sequence). In nucleotides, the CDR3 is TGTGCCAGCAGTTTGGGACAGGGACTCTATGGCTACACCTTC. This codes for CASSLGQGLYGYTF.

This rearrangement joins TRBV10-3 to TRBJ1-2, with 10 bases lining up with TRBD1. This CDR3 is built from 15 residues. J lost 4 bases, V lost 7 bases, and 9 bases had no gene match. The germline V gene has CDR1 ENHRY and CDR2 SYGVKD. In DNA form, the CDR3 reads TGTGCCATCATGCATCTTGGACAGGGGGGCTATGGCTACACCTTC. Amino acids: CAIMHLGQGGYGYTF.

V and J are TRBV2 and TRBJ2-5; TRBD2 agrees at 13 bases. J was trimmed by 2 bases and V by 6 bases; bases with no gene match: 15. Germline loops: CDR1 SNHLY, CDR2 FYNNEI. The CDR3 totals 19 residues. In DNA, the CDR3 is TGTGCCAGCAGCCAAACAAGACTAGCGGGGGGAAGGATTCAAGAGACCCAGTACTTC. Amino acids: CASSQTRLAGGRIQETQYF.

The V gene is TRBV5-6, the J gene TRBJ1-4, with D maybe TRBD1 (5 bases). The CDR3 totals 15 residues. Germline V gives CDR1 SGHDT, CDR2 YYEEEE. Between the trimmed V and J ends, which lost 4 bases and 7 bases, there was a span of 17 bases. DNA of the CDR3: TGTGCCAGCAGCCAGGGAGGGAGGATCGGTGAAAAACTGTTTTTT. Its translation: CASSQGGRIGEKLFF. The full variable domain, its missing parts supplied by reference TRBV5-6 and TRBJ1-4, is DAGVTQSPTHLIKTRGQQVTLRCSPKSGHDTVSWYQQALGQGPQFIFQYYEEEERQRGNFPDRFSGHQFPNYSSELNVNALLLGDSALYLCASSQGGRIGEKLFFGSGTQLSVL.

The chain carries TRBV7-3 and TRBJ1-2, with 8 bases matching TRBD1. The V gene's germline CDR1 is SGHTA and CDR2 FQGTGA. This CDR3 region has 14 residues. V gave up 5 bases and J gave up 7 bases; unmatched junction bases: 9. The CDR3 DNA sequence: TGTGCCAGCAGCATGAATACAGGGGGAGGTGGCTACACCTTC. It encodes CASSMNTGGGGYTF.

The V gene is TRBV18, the J gene TRBJ1-3; D may be TRBD1 (5 bases). This CDR3 has 15 amino acids. CDR1 and CDR2 (germline): KGHSH, LQKENI. V was cut by 4 bases and J by 1 base, with 11 bases left in between. CDR3 nucleotide sequence: TGTGCCAGCTCACAACAGAGGGGATCTGGAAACACCATATATTTT. The encoded protein is CASSQQRGSGNTIYF.

The rearrangement uses TRBV19 and TRBJ1-2; TRBD1 might be the D (5 bases). Germline assignment: CDR1 LNHDA and CDR2 SQIVND (reference sequence). This CDR3 has 14 residues. The V and J ends lost 3 bases and 2 bases respectively, with 10 bases between them. DNA for the CDR3: TGTGCCAGTAGTATCTTGCAGGGCAACTATGGCTACACCTTC. It yields the protein CASSILQGNYGYTF.

V gene TRBV5-1 combines with J gene TRBJ2-7, with D possibly being TRBD1 or TRBD2 (5 bases each). This CDR3 is built from 12 residues. Germline CDR1 reads SGHRS; CDR2 reads YFSETQ. Trimming pared 3 bases from V and 8 bases from J, leaving 12 bases between. CDR3 nucleotides: TGCGCCAGCAGCTGGGACCGTGGGCAGCAGTACTTC. It is translated as CASSWDRGQQYF.

The chain is built from TRBV6-5 and TRBJ1-2, with D maybe TRBD1 (6 bases). The CDR3 has 15 residues. From germline, CDR1 is MNHEY and CDR2 SVGAGI. V lost 2 bases, J lost 7 bases, and 17 bases lay in between. CDR3 residues: CASSYLQGSTGGYTF. The CDR3 DNA reads TGTGCCAGCAGTTACCTTCAGGGGAGTACGGGTGGCTACACCTTC.

This clone was seen only once. This sample also contains other DNA sequences that code for the same CDR3. CDR3 DNA: TGCGCCAGCAGCTGGGGACTAGCGGGGGGGGGCCGGGGCATGAATGAGCAGTTCTTC. Amino acid sequence: CASSWGLAGGGRGMNEQFF. The chain combines TRBV5-1 with TRBJ2-1; 16 bases map to TRBD2. Germline values: CDR1 SGHRS, CDR2 YFSETQ. V shed 3 bases and J 7 bases; nucleotides not matched to a gene: 13. The CDR3 consists of 19 residues.

CDR3 in DNA: TGCACCAGCAGCCAAGATTTTCCAGGGAGTAGGTCCCTCCACTTT. The encoded protein is CTSSQDFPGSRSLHF. This chain joins TRBV1 and TRBJ1-6. TRBV1 represents a pseudogene. The CDR3 is 15 amino acids.

The chain uses TRBV6-1 and TRBJ2-7; D not resolved. Per the germline V gene, CDR1 is MNHNS and CDR2 is SASEGT. The ends were cut back, 7 bases at V and 3 bases at J, with 13 bases in the middle. The CDR3 loop spans 13 amino acids. The CDR3 region is CASISRTNYEQYF. Written as DNA, the CDR3 is TGTGCCAGCATTTCCCGGACCAACTACGAGCAGTACTTC.

The V call is TRBV5-1, the J call TRBJ2-1; D is tentatively TRBD1 or TRBD2 (5 bases each). The CDR3 totals 15 residues. From germline, CDR1 is SGHRS and CDR2 YFSETQ. V was clipped by 0 bases and J by 7 bases, with 14 bases between them. The CDR3 DNA is TGCGCCAGCAGCTTGGACCCAGGGACGGGGAATGAGCAGTTCTTC. Protein sequence: CASSLDPGTGNEQFF.

J is TRBJ1-2 and V is TRBV9; 10 bases map to TRBD1. CDR3 length: 14 residues. CDR1 is SGDLS, CDR2 YYNGEE, per germline. V lost 5 bases, J lost 5 bases, and 6 bases stayed unmatched. CDR3 sequence: CASSLTGGRYGYTF. The CDR3 nucleotides are TGTGCCAGCAGTTTGACAGGGGGCAGGTATGGCTACACCTTC.

In its sample, this clone was seen a few times. The chain is built from TRBV19 and TRBJ1-2; 10 bases map to TRBD1. J lost 4 bases, V lost 8 bases, and 7 bases had no gene match. Germline V CDR1 and CDR2: LNHDA, SQIVND (reference sequence). The CDR3 covers 14 residues. The CDR3 spells CASHRDRGVYGYTF. CDR3 sequence (DNA): TGTGCCAGTCACCGGGACAGGGGCGTCTATGGCTACACCTTC.

This chain joins TRBV6-6 and TRBJ2-7, with D hard to call. Germline CDR1 reads MNHNY; CDR2 reads SVGAGI (reference sequence). Trimming stripped 2 bases from V and 5 bases from J, with 13 bases between. The CDR3 extends over 14 amino acids. CDR3 coding DNA: TGTGCCAGCAGTTACAAGGCGAATAGGAACGAGCAGTACTTC. Translated: CASSYKANRNEQYF.

The genes are TRBV2 and TRBJ2-3; 7 bases line up with TRBD2. J was trimmed by 3 bases and V by 9 bases; bases with no gene match: 9. Germline CDR1 is SNHLY and CDR2 is FYNNEI. The CDR3 contains 14 residues. CDR3: CARVQRGATDTQYF. Here the CDR3 DNA reads TGTGCCAGAGTTCAGCGGGGAGCTACAGATACGCAGTATTTT.

CDR3 in amino acids: CASSLPSGPYEQYF. CDR3 DNA: TGTGCCAGCAGCTTGCCGTCAGGACCCTACGAGCAGTACTTC. The J gene is TRBJ2-7, the V gene TRBV5-6; D uncertain. V shed 1 base and J shed 2 bases, with 10 bases lying between them. CDR3 length: 14 amino acids. CDR1 is SGHDT and CDR2 is YYEEEE in the germline V gene.

The rearrangement uses TRBV2 and TRBJ2-6; D call uncertain. The germline gives CDR1 SNHLY, CDR2 FYNNEI. The ends were cut back, 4 bases at V and 1 base at J, with 2 bases in the middle. This CDR3 is 13 amino acids long. CDR3 in DNA: TGTGCCAGCAGTGGTTCTGGGGCCAACGTCCTGACTTTC. Its protein is CASSGSGANVLTF.

This chain joins TRBV7-3 and TRBJ2-6; 7 bases are a match to TRBD2. The CDR3 length is 17 residues. V was pared by 5 bases and J by 1 base, with 8 bases of the junction left unmatched. The germline gives CDR1 SGHTA, CDR2 FQGTGA. CDR3 sequence reads: CASSPGGIYSGANVLTF. The CDR3 nucleotides read TGTGCCAGCAGCCCCGGGGGGATCTATTCTGGGGCCAACGTCCTGACTTTC.

The J gene is TRBJ2-7, the V gene TRBV9, with 9 positions matching TRBD1. The CDR3 runs 13 residues. J gave up 5 bases and V 3 bases, and 3 bases lay outside the gene matches. CDR1 is SGDLS, CDR2 YYNGEE, per germline. CDR3: CASSGQGEHEQYF. The CDR3 DNA sequence: TGTGCCAGCAGCGGACAGGGGGAACACGAGCAGTACTTC.